Presented here are 21 T cell receptor beta chains from one specimen sequenced in a study of OX40 agonist ivuxolimab in advanced cancers. Some clones are missing from TCRdb's copy, which holds only in-frame ones; the method was immunoSEQ multiplex PCR. The sample has some 34,000 clones, roughly 84% seen once. The sequenced sample was CD4+ or CD8+ T cells sorted from blood, obtained in a trial of the OX40 agonist ivuxolimab. These TCRs come from an adult with an advanced solid tumor such as melanoma, head and neck, liver or kidney cancer.

The chain recombines TRBV7-2 with TRBJ2-1, with D unclear. V was shortened by 3 bases and J by 8 bases, with 26 bases between the two germline ends. The CDR3 extends over 18 amino acids. From germline, CDR1 is SGHTA and CDR2 FQGNSA. The DNA for the CDR3 is TGTGCCAGCAGCTTTCCCCAACAGTCAGGCCAGAATGTCTATGAGCAGTTCTTC. Encoded protein: CASSFPQQSGQNVYEQFF.

This chain links TRBV5-1 with TRBJ2-5, with 7 bases lining up with TRBD2. Germline V gene data show CDR1 as SGHRS and CDR2 as YFSETQ. V shed 6 bases and J 5 bases; nucleotides not matched to a gene: 16. CDR3 size: 16 residues. The CDR3 loop is CASTPGSGAPRETQYF. CDR3 sequence (DNA): TGCGCCAGCACCCCGGGGAGCGGGGCCCCGAGGGAGACCCAGTACTTC.

This sequence joins TRBV19 and TRBJ2-1; 12 nucleotides align to TRBD2. The CDR3 totals 15 residues. Germline lookup yields CDR1 LNHDA and CDR2 SQIVND (reference sequence). With 3 bases clipped from V and 8 bases from J, the junction kept 5 bases outside the gene matches. This CDR3 reads CASSILAGGFDEQFF. CDR3 sequence (DNA): TGTGCCAGTAGTATCCTAGCGGGAGGGTTTGATGAGCAGTTCTTC.

The chain has TRBV15 and TRBJ2-7; possibly TRBD2 for D (6 bases). This CDR3 is 16 amino acids long. The germline V gene has CDR1 LNHNV and CDR2 YYDKDF (reference sequence). The ends were cut back, 1 base at V and 2 bases at J, with 15 bases in the middle. Here the CDR3 DNA reads TGTGCCACCAGCAGAGGTTTTGGCGGAGGGACCTACGAGCAGTACTTC. It specifies CATSRGFGGGTYEQYF.

The V and J genes are TRBV7-6 and TRBJ2-2, with 16 bases that match TRBD2. Trimming removed 4 bases from V and 1 base from J; junction bases left unmatched: 9. CDR3 length: 20 residues. CDR1 and CDR2 from the germline V gene are SGHVS and FNYEAQ. The CDR3 spells CASSSPAGTSGRVNTGELFF. The CDR3 coding sequence is TGTGCCAGCAGCTCGCCCGCCGGGACTAGCGGGAGGGTGAACACCGGGGAGCTGTTTTTT.

The chain has TRBV9 and TRBJ2-2; D perhaps matches TRBD2 (6 bases). The germline gives CDR1 SGDLS, CDR2 YYNGEE. This CDR3 is 12 amino acids long. V lost 4 bases, J lost 6 bases, and 7 bases lay in between. CDR3 DNA sequence: TGTGCCAGCAGCACGGGAGCCGGGGAGCTGTTTTTT. This codes for CASSTGAGELFF.

The chain employs TRBV4-2 and TRBJ2-7; 9 bases line up with TRBD1. The trim removed 3 bases at V and 5 bases at J, leaving 11 bases unmatched. Germline CDR1 is LGHNA and CDR2 is YNFKEQ. The CDR3 sequence is 16 residues long. The CDR3 DNA is TGTGCCAGCAGCCATGATCCGGGACAGGGTTTCGACGAGCAGTACTTC. Its translation is CASSHDPGQGFDEQYF.

The chain uses TRBV11-2 and TRBJ2-5; 8 positions agree with TRBD1. This CDR3 has 15 residues. Looked up from germline, CDR1 is SGHAT and CDR2 is FQNNGV. Trimming at V came to 3 bases and at J to 2 bases, leaving 5 bases not matched to a gene. The chain's CDR3 is CASSFGTGTQETQYF. The CDR3 coding sequence is TGTGCCAGCAGCTTTGGGACAGGAACTCAAGAGACCCAGTACTTC. The variable domain in full, completed from reference TRBV11-2 and TRBJ2-5, reads EAGVAQSPRYKIIEKRQSVAFWCNPISGHATLYWYQQILGQGPKLLIQFQNNGVVDDSQLPKDRFSAERLKGVDSTLKIQPAKLEDSAVYLCASSFGTGTQETQYFGPGTRLLVL.

The chain has TRBV6-5 and TRBJ2-7; D not resolved. CDR3 length equals 14 residues. CDR1 and CDR2 from the germline V gene are MNHEY and SVGAGI. Trimming pared 6 bases from V and 2 bases from J, leaving 14 bases between. CDR3 protein: CASSLSAPTYEQYF. The CDR3 nucleotides read TGTGCCAGCAGCCTGTCAGCGCCGACCTACGAGCAGTACTTC.

The chain is built from TRBV7-9 and TRBJ1-3; D uncertain. This CDR3 is built from 15 residues. The V gene lost 6 bases and the J gene lost 3 bases, with 15 bases spanning the gap. Germline V CDR1 and CDR2: SEHNR, FQNEAQ (reference sequence). CDR3 in amino acids: CASRDAGEYGNTIYF. The CDR3 DNA reads TGTGCCAGCAGAGATGCCGGGGAATATGGAAACACCATATATTTT.

V usage is TRBV5-6 and J usage is TRBJ1-3; 9 bases align to TRBD1. After removal of 0 bases from V and 8 bases from J, the junction contained 3 bases not matched to a gene. This CDR3 spans 14 amino acids. From germline, CDR1 is SGHDT and CDR2 YYEEEE. This CDR3 is CASSLGTGADTIYF. CDR3 DNA sequence: TGTGCCAGCAGCTTGGGGACAGGGGCGGACACCATATATTTT. Combining the CDR3 with reference TRBV5-6 and TRBJ1-3 gives the whole variable domain DAGVTQSPTHLIKTRGQQVTLRCSPKSGHDTVSWYQQALGQGPQFIFQYYEEEERQRGNFPDRFSGHQFPNYSSELNVNALLLGDSALYLCASSLGTGADTIYFGEGSWLTVV.

The rearrangement uses TRBV5-8 and TRBJ2-3; TRBD2 matches 9 bases. Per germline, CDR1 SGHTS and CDR2 YDEGEE. The CDR3 has 16 amino acids. Trimming at V came to 4 bases and at J to 6 bases, leaving 12 bases not matched to a gene. The CDR3, as DNA: TGTGCCAGCAGCGCTGGGTGGCGGGGGGGCGTTGATACGCAGTATTTT. It specifies CASSAGWRGGVDTQYF.

This chain links TRBV27 with TRBJ2-1; 8 nucleotides align to TRBD2. This CDR3 spans 19 amino acids. V lost 4 bases and J lost 3; bases outside the gene matches: 17. The germline V gene has CDR1 MNHEY and CDR2 SMNVEV (reference sequence). DNA of the CDR3: TGTGCCAGCAGTTCCGCGCGTCGGGAGGGGGGTTGGCTCTACAATGAGCAGTTCTTC. Its protein product is CASSSARREGGWLYNEQFF.

This clone was counted a single time. V and J are TRBV5-6 and TRBJ2-1; D may be TRBD2 (6 bases). Trimming took 4 bases from V and 6 from J, leaving 20 bases between them. There are 16 residues in the CDR3. Germline V gene lookup returns CDR1 SGHDT and CDR2 YYEEEE. CDR3 loop: CASSGRGSGYLNEQFF. The CDR3 DNA reads as TGTGCCAGCAGCGGGCGCGGTAGCGGCTACCTCAATGAGCAGTTCTTC. Together with reference TRBV5-6 and TRBJ2-1, the CDR3 gives the full variable domain: DAGVTQSPTHLIKTRGQQVTLRCSPKSGHDTVSWYQQALGQGPQFIFQYYEEEERQRGNFPDRFSGHQFPNYSSELNVNALLLGDSALYLCASSGRGSGYLNEQFFGPGTRLTVL.

There are a few counts of this clone. This chain uses TRBV27 with TRBJ2-1; 9 bases map to TRBD2. J was trimmed by 8 bases and V by 1 base; bases with no gene match: 15. This CDR3 spans 18 amino acids. Germline lookup yields CDR1 MNHEY and CDR2 SMNVEV (reference sequence). In DNA, the CDR3 is TGTGCCAGCAGTTTATTGAGCCTAGCGGGGCCTCAGGTGTATGAGCAGTTCTTC. This gives the protein CASSLLSLAGPQVYEQFF.

The chain recombines TRBV29-1 with TRBJ1-2, with D unclear. This CDR3 comprises 16 residues. Germline V gene sequence: CDR1 SQVTM, CDR2 ANQGSEA. Trimming cost V 6 bases and J 0 bases, with 20 bases left between them. Written as DNA, the CDR3 is TGCAGCGTCACGGGTATAGGGTCCATGACTAACTATGGCTACACCTTC. Translating gives CSVTGIGSMTNYGYTF.

This clone appeared a few times. V gene TRBV11-2 combines with J gene TRBJ1-3; D is perhaps TRBD1 (5 bases). This CDR3 has 17 amino acids. The V end lost 5 bases, the J end lost 4 bases, and 21 bases lay between the germline ends. Germline loops: CDR1 SGHAT, CDR2 FQNNGV. The CDR3 coding sequence is TGTGCCAGCAGCGGACCAGACAGCCTGGCGGCGGGAAACACCATATATTTT. This translates into CASSGPDSLAAGNTIYF.

The rearrangement uses TRBV28 and TRBJ2-7, with 10 bases that match TRBD1. V shed 0 bases, J shed 7 bases, and the junction held 6 bases outside the gene matches. The CDR3 sequence is 15 residues long. The germline CDR1 and CDR2 sequences are MDHEN and SYDVKM. This CDR3 is CASSLWGQGMGEQYF. The CDR3 nucleotides are TGTGCCAGCAGTTTATGGGGACAGGGGATGGGAGAGCAGTACTTC.

This chain links TRBV14 with TRBJ2-1; D tentatively reads TRBD1 or TRBD2 (5 bases each). V lost 3 bases and J 0 bases, leaving 12 bases between the germline ends. This CDR3 contains 16 residues. Germline V CDR1 and CDR2: SGHDN, FVKESK. The CDR3 coding sequence is TGTGCCAGCAGCCAGTGGGGCGGGTCCTCCTACAATGAGCAGTTCTTC. This codes for CASSQWGGSSYNEQFF.

The rearrangement joins TRBV4-1 to TRBJ2-7; D is unresolved. The CDR3 has 13 residues. Germline CDR1 MGHRA, CDR2 YSYEKL. V shed 0 bases and J shed 6 bases, with 9 bases lying between them. CDR3 residues: CASSQDLAPEQYF. The CDR3 DNA is TGCGCCAGCAGCCAAGATTTAGCTCCCGAGCAGTACTTC.

This sequence joins TRBV4-3 and TRBJ2-2, with D possibly being TRBD1 (6 bases). The CDR3 covers 16 residues. Trimming left V 1 base short and J 7 bases short, with 16 bases between. Germline V lookup: CDR1 LGHNA, CDR2 YSLEER. For the CDR3, the DNA is TGCGCCAGCAGCCAAGGTGGGGGCGCGACGGGCGGGGAGCTGTTTTTT. Its protein is CASSQGGGATGGELFF.